The 14 T cell receptor beta chains presented below share a single source sample, sequenced in a study of blood T cell repertoires in COVID-19. The repertoire was sequenced with immunoSEQ multiplex PCR; TCRdb's copy has only in-frame clones and lacks some. The sample yields about 250,000 clones, roughly 89% seen once. The sample consisted of peripheral blood. The receptors stem from a woman aged 35 to 49 who had recovered from COVID-19.

The chain joins TRBV5-5 to TRBJ1-3; D perhaps matches TRBD1 (6 bases). The ends were cut back, 3 bases at V and 1 base at J, with 14 bases in the middle. Germline assignment: CDR1 SGHKS and CDR2 YYEKEE (reference sequence). The CDR3 is made up of 16 amino acids. CDR3 sequence: CASSSRTTGSGNTIYF. The CDR3 DNA follows: TGTGCCAGCAGCTCAAGAACGACAGGATCTGGAAACACCATATATTTT.

The chain couples TRBV5-4 to TRBJ1-2; 7 bases are shared with TRBD1. After removal of 2 bases from V and 8 bases from J, the junction contained 6 bases not matched to a gene. This CDR3 contains 13 residues. Germline V CDR1 and CDR2: SGHNT, YYREEE (reference sequence). CDR3 nucleotide sequence: TGTGCCAGCAGCTTCGCCACAGGGGAAGGCTACACCTTC. Translation gives CASSFATGEGYTF.

This clone has only one observation. The chain employs TRBV13 and TRBJ2-1; D unresolved. CDR3 length: 11 amino acids. The germline V gene has CDR1 PRHDT and CDR2 FYEKMQ (reference sequence). Trimming removed 5 bases from V and 9 bases from J, with 8 bases in between. CDR3 nucleotide sequence: TGTGCCAGCAGCCTTAGCTTTGAGCAGTTCTTC. This translates into CASSLSFEQFF.

In this sample, this clone turned up a few times. The gene calls are TRBV6-1 and TRBJ1-5; D is possibly TRBD1 (6 bases). Looked up from germline, CDR1 is MNHNS and CDR2 is SASEGT. This CDR3 region has 16 residues. Trimming removed 4 bases at V and 0 bases at J, with 13 bases between. CDR3 nucleotides: TGTGCCAGCAGTGTGGGGGCGACAGCTAGCAATCAGCCCCAGCATTTT. Translating gives CASSVGATASNQPQHF.

DNA of the CDR3: TGTGCCAGCAGCTTCGACCTGACTCAGTTTAAGGGCTACACCTTC. Translation: CASSFDLTQFKGYTF. This sequence joins TRBV5-6 and TRBJ1-2; D ambiguous. The CDR3 runs 15 residues. V was pared by 2 bases and J by 8 bases, with 19 bases between. Germline V CDR1 and CDR2: SGHDT, YYEEEE.

The J gene is TRBJ2-3, the V gene TRBV7-2, with 10 bases that match TRBD2. The trim removed 3 bases at V and 2 bases at J, leaving 11 bases unmatched. The V gene's germline CDR1 is SGHTA and CDR2 FQGNSA. The CDR3 runs 18 residues. This CDR3 is CASSFGLAGVPATDTQYF. DNA of the CDR3: TGTGCCAGCAGCTTCGGGCTAGCGGGGGTCCCGGCCACAGATACGCAGTATTTT. Full variable domain (rest looked up from reference TRBV7-2 and TRBJ2-3): GAGVSQSPSNKVTEKGKDVELRCDPISGHTALYWYRQSLGQGLEFLIYFQGNSAPDKSGLPSDRFSAERTGGSVSTLTIQRTQQEDSAVYLCASSFGLAGVPATDTQYFGPGTRLTVL.

The rearrangement uses TRBV19 and TRBJ2-6, with D unclear. The V gene lost 7 bases and the J gene lost 0 bases, with 10 bases spanning the gap. Per the germline V gene, CDR1 is LNHDA and CDR2 is SQIVND (reference sequence). The CDR3 is 15 amino acids. CDR3 protein: CASTRHYSGANVLTF. The CDR3 DNA follows: TGTGCCAGTACCCGGCACTACTCTGGGGCCAACGTCCTGACTTTC.

This clone was counted only a few times. This chain joins TRBV6-5 and TRBJ2-7, with TRBD2 matching over 15 bases. Unmatched junction bases numbered 4, after V lost 8 bases and J lost 5 bases. The CDR3 runs to 14 residues. Per germline, CDR1 MNHEY and CDR2 SVGAGI. DNA of the CDR3: TGTGCCAGCGGGGGACTAGCGGGGGGACACGAGCAGTACTTC. This codes for CASGGLAGGHEQYF.

The rearrangement links TRBV5-8 to TRBJ1-1; 8 positions agree with TRBD1. The CDR3 sequence is 13 residues long. Germline V gene lookup returns CDR1 SGHTS and CDR2 YDEGEE. V lost 1 base and J lost 8; bases outside the gene matches: 4. CDR3 loop: CASSLRQGREAFF. The DNA for the CDR3 is TGTGCCAGCAGCTTGCGACAGGGGAGGGAAGCTTTCTTT.

The chain uses TRBV10-1 and TRBJ2-1, with 9 nucleotides matching TRBD2. The length of the CDR3 is 16 residues. The V segment lost 0 bases and the J segment 13 bases; nucleotides outside the gene matches: 13. The germline gives CDR1 WNHNN, CDR2 SYGVQD (reference sequence). CDR3 coding DNA: TGCGCCAGCAGTGAGTCGAGTGGCGGGGGGGCAAAATTACAGTTCTTC. Amino acids: CASSESSGGGAKLQFF.

The gene calls are TRBV5-1 and TRBJ2-1; D perhaps matches TRBD1 (6 bases). This CDR3 comprises 14 residues. Germline-derived CDR1 and CDR2 are SGHRS and YFSETQ. Trimming removed 3 bases at V and 4 bases at J, with 11 bases between. The CDR3 spells CASSYIGTYNEQFF. CDR3 nucleotides: TGCGCCAGCAGCTATATCGGGACATACAATGAGCAGTTCTTC.

The chain joins TRBV2 to TRBJ2-1; 12 bases line up with TRBD1. The CDR3 spans 14 residues. V was clipped by 7 bases and J by 10 bases; unmatched bases: 8. The V gene's germline CDR1 is SNHLY and CDR2 FYNNEI. This chain's CDR3 is CASTLGTGGEEQFF. The CDR3 region has the DNA TGTGCCAGCACCCTTGGGACAGGGGGCGAGGAGCAGTTCTTC.

V usage is TRBV30 and J usage is TRBJ1-5; no clear D gene. Germline V gene sequence: CDR1 GTSNPN, CDR2 SVGIG (reference sequence). Trimming took 3 bases from V and 9 from J, leaving 21 bases between them. This CDR3 has 15 amino acids. CDR3 bases: TGTGCCTGGAGCGGAGTCTTGGCCCGCGGATCGCCCCAGCATTTT. This translates into CAWSGVLARGSPQHF.

This rearrangement joins TRBV6-2 or TRBV6-3 to TRBJ2-7; 7 nucleotides line up with TRBD1. The ends lost 6 bases at V and 5 bases at J; junction bases unmatched: 7. The CDR3 totals 13 residues. Germline lookup yields CDR1 MNHEY and CDR2 SVGEGT. The CDR3 here is CASSSGGRDEQYF. The CDR3 coding sequence is TGTGCCAGCAGCTCAGGGGGACGGGACGAGCAGTACTTC.